This entry concerns a single T cell receptor beta chain. This entry is derived from a study of blood T cell repertoires in COVID-19. Across the study: Sites in the United States, Italy and Spain provided acute and convalescent COVID-19 samples. PBMCs, B-cell-depleted T cells, or T cells provided the cDNA or gDNA that made up the material.

Clones were sequenced by immunoSEQ multiplex PCR, and TCRdb holds only the in-frame ones, with some missing. The sample has 300,000 or so clones; about 82% are singletons. The CDR3 has 16 residues. The V and J ends lost 5 bases and 5 bases respectively, with 21 bases between them. Germline CDR1 is MDHEN and CDR2 is SYDVKM. The J gene is TRBJ2-5, the V gene TRBV28; perhaps TRBD2 as D (6 bases). The sample taken for sequencing was peripheral blood. This sequence was found in a woman aged 45-60 years with acute or convalescent COVID-19. CDR3 coding DNA: TGTGCCAGCAGTCCTGAGACCTTTCGGAGGGAGGAGACCCAGTACTTC. The encoded protein is CASSPETFRREETQYF.